Sequencing of this T cell receptor (beta chain) was carried out in a study of T cells in localized non-small cell lung cancer. Sequencing used immunoSEQ multiplex PCR; TCRdb keeps in-frame clones, though not all of them. This table has about 1,500 clones, less than 25% appearing once. V lost 0 bases and J 6 bases, leaving 11 bases between the germline ends. The CDR3 has 14 amino acids. Germline V CDR1 and CDR2: MNHGY, SAAAGT. The clonotype comes from a male donor older than 55 with stage III squamous cell lung carcinoma. V usage is TRBV6-8 and J usage is TRBJ1-2; D unclear. Source: normal lung tissue next to the tumor, taken before any cancer treatment. The CDR3 is CASSYSKSIHGYTF. The CDR3 DNA reads as TGTGCCAGCAGTTACTCAAAATCCATTCATGGCTACACCTTC.